A single sample is the source of the 5 T cell receptor beta chains below, sequenced in a study of vaccination effects on CD4 cells after COVID-19 (dated by TCRdb to between 2021 and 2022). In the ViraFEST assay, PBMC were stimulated with viral peptide pools, and TCR sequencing was then used to find antigen-specific CD4+ T cell clonotypes based on their expansion. After less than 13 days of culture, CD4+ T cells were isolated with the EasySep CD4+ T cell isolation kit. Convalescent patients had PCR-confirmed SARS-CoV-2 infection between March and December 2020, before Alpha, Beta and Delta variants emerged in the United States. Each participant got two doses of an mRNA SARS-CoV-2 vaccine, either BNT162b2 or mRNA-1273. No antigen is known for these receptors. The library was obtained by the immunoSEQ multiplex PCR assay. As stored in TCRdb, this immuneACCESS dataset retains in-frame rearrangements with V and J assigned. A fraction of the clones does not appear; measured against another copy, unresolved V genes explain less than half of the discrepancy, and the remainder lacks a known reason. This sample holds about 15,000 clones; under 85% were observed only once. Under 25% of the sample rests with the top ten.

This material consisted of CD4+ T cells from PBMCs cultured with SARS-CoV-2 spike peptides, taken after COVID-19 vaccination. According to the study, the label for this sample's cell subset or site signals: SARS-CoV-2 spike overlapping peptide pool stimulation. Every receptor here comes from a human donor who had a prior SARS-CoV-2 infection.

This clone was detected a few times. V and J are TRBV7-3 and TRBJ1-1; TRBD1 is a possible D gene (6 bases). CDR1 and CDR2 from the germline V gene are SGHTA and FQGTGA. The CDR3 has 13 residues. Trimming shortened V by 3 bases and J by 5 bases, and 10 bases separated the two germline ends. The CDR3 region is CASSFPGATEAFF. The CDR3 nucleotides are TGTGCCAGCAGCTTCCCGGGGGCGACTGAAGCTTTCTTT. Based on the CDR3 plus reference TRBV7-3 and TRBJ1-1, the full variable domain is GAGVSQTPSNKVTEKGKYVELRCDPISGHTALYWYRQSLGQGPEFLIYFQGTGAADDSGLPNDRFFAVRPEGSVSTLKIQRTERGDSAVYLCASSFPGATEAFFGQGTRLTVV.

The chain joins TRBV27 to TRBJ2-5; D not certain. Germline V gene sequence: CDR1 MNHEY, CDR2 SMNVEV (reference sequence). Between the trimmed V and J ends, which lost 3 bases and 0 bases, there was a span of 2 bases. This CDR3 has 12 amino acids. The CDR3 reads CASSLDQETQYF. Here the CDR3 DNA reads TGTGCCAGCAGTTTGGACCAAGAGACCCAGTACTTC.

The rearrangement links TRBV12-5 to TRBJ2-5, with 7 bases fitting TRBD2. CDR3 size: 15 residues. V dropped 1 base and J dropped 5; count of bases not matched to a gene: 7. Germline CDR1 and CDR2: LGHNT and FRNRAP. The CDR3 region is CASGLGIAGEETQYF. The CDR3 coding sequence is TGTGCTAGTGGTTTGGGGATAGCGGGTGAGGAGACCCAGTACTTC.

V and J are TRBV5-1 and TRBJ1-1, with TRBD1 matching over 7 bases. With V trimmed by 4 bases and J by 5 bases, 14 bases remained unmatched. Germline lookup yields CDR1 SGHRS and CDR2 YFSETQ. This CDR3 has 16 amino acids. The CDR3 DNA sequence: TGCGCCAGCAGCCTAAGACAGGGCTACGCGGGAACTGAAGCTTTCTTT. It translates to CASSLRQGYAGTEAFF.

This clone came up a few times. This sequence joins TRBV6-5 and TRBJ1-2, with TRBD1 matching over 7 bases. This CDR3 spans 13 amino acids. Germline trimming cut 6 bases from V and 2 bases from J; bases unmatched to any gene: 3. Per germline, CDR1 MNHEY and CDR2 SVGAGI. The CDR3: CASRRDSNYGYTF. The CDR3 bases are TGTGCCAGCAGAAGGGACAGCAACTATGGCTACACCTTC.